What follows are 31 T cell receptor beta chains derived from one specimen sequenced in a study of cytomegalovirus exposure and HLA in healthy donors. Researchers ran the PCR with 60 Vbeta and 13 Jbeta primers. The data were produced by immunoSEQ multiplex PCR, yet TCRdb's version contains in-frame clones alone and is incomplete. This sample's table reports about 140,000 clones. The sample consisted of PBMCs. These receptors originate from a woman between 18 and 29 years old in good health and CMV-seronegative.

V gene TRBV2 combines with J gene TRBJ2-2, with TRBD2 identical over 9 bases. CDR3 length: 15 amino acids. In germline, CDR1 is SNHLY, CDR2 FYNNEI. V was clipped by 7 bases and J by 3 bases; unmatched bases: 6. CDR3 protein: CASTLAGADTGELFF. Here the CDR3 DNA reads TGTGCCAGCACCTTAGCGGGAGCGGACACCGGGGAGCTGTTTTTT.

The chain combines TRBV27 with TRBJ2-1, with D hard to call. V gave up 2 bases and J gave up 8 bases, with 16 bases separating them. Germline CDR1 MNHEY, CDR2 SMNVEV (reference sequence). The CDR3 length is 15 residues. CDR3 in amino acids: CASSLKPSFRDEQFF. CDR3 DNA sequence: TGTGCCAGCAGTTTAAAGCCTAGTTTCCGGGATGAGCAGTTCTTC.

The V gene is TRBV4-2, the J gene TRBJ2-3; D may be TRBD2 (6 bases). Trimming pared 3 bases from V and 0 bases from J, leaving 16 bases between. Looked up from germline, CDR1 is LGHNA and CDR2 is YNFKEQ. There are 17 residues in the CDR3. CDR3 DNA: TGTGCCAGCAGCCACGAAGCGGGTCGTGCTAGCACAGATACGCAGTATTTT. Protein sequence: CASSHEAGRASTDTQYF.

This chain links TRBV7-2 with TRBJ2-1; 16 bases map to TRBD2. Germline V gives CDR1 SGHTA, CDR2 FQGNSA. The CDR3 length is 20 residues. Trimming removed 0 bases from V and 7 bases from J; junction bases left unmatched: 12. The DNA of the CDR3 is TGTGCCAGCAGCTTAGCAAGAGGGACTAGCGGGAGGGCGGAATTAAATGAGCAGTTCTTC. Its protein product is CASSLARGTSGRAELNEQFF.

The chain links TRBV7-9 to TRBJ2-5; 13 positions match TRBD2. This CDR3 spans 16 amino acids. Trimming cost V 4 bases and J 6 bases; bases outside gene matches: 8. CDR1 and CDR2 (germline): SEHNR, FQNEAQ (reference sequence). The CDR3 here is CASSSGLAGAGKTQYF. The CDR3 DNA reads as TGTGCCAGCAGCTCTGGACTAGCGGGAGCCGGAAAGACCCAGTACTTC. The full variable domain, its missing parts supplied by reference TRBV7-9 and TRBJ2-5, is DTGVSQNPRHKITKRGQNVTFRCDPISEHNRLYWYRQTLGQGPEFLTYFQNEAQLEKSRLLSDRFSAERPKGSFSTLEIQRTEQGDSAMYLCASSSGLAGAGKTQYFGPGTRLLVL.

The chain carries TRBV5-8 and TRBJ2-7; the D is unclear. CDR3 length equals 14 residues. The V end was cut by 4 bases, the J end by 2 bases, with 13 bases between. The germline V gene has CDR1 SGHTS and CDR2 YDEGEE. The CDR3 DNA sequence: TGTGCCAGCAGCCCGGATCTAGTAACCTACGAGCAGTACTTC. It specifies CASSPDLVTYEQYF.

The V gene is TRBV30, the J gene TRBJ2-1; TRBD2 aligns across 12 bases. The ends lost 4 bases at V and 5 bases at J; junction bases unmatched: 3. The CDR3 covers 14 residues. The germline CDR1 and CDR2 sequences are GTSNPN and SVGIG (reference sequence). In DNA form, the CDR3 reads TGTGCCTGGATTGGACTAGCGGGAAACAATGAGCAGTTCTTC. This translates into CAWIGLAGNNEQFF.

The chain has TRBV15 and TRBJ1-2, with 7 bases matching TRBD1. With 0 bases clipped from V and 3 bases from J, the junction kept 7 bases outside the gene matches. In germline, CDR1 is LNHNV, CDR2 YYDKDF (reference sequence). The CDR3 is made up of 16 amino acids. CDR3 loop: CATSRELGGDHYGYTF. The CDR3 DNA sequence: TGTGCCACCAGCAGAGAATTAGGGGGCGACCACTATGGCTACACCTTC.

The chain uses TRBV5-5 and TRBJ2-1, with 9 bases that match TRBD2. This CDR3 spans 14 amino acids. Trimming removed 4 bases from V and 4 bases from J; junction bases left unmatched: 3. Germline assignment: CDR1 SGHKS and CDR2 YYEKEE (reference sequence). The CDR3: CASSRLAGYNEQFF. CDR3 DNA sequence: TGTGCCAGCAGCCGTCTAGCGGGGTACAATGAGCAGTTCTTC.

The CDR3 coding sequence is TGTGCCAGCAGCCGGACTCTGAAGAATTCACCCCTCCACTTT. Translated: CASSRTLKNSPLHF. This chain uses TRBV6-5 with TRBJ1-6; D ambiguous. Germline lookup yields CDR1 MNHEY and CDR2 SVGAGI. The V end was cut by 6 bases, the J end by 7 bases, with 13 bases between. The CDR3 has 14 amino acids.

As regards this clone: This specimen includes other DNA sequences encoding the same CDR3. CDR3 DNA: TGTGCCAGCAGCCCCCCGTTGCGGAGCACAGATACGCAGTATTTT. Translated: CASSPPLRSTDTQYF. J is TRBJ2-3 and V is TRBV6-1; D not resolved. V was cut by 6 bases and J by 0 bases, with 13 bases left in between. Germline-derived CDR1 and CDR2 are MNHNS and SASEGT. The CDR3 covers 15 residues.

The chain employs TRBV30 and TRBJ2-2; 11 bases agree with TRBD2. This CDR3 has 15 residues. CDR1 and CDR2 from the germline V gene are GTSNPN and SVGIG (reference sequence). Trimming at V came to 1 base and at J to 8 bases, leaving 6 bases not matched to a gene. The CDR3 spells CAWSAVLAGGGELFF. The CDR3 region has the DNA TGTGCCTGGAGTGCTGTTCTAGCGGGGGGAGGGGAGCTGTTTTTT. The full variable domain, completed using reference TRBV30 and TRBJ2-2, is SQTIHQWPATLVQPVGSPLSLECTVEGTSNPNLYWYRQAAGRGLQLLFYSVGIGQISSEVPQNLSASRPQDRQFILSSKKLLLSDSGFYLCAWSAVLAGGGELFFGEGSRLTVL.

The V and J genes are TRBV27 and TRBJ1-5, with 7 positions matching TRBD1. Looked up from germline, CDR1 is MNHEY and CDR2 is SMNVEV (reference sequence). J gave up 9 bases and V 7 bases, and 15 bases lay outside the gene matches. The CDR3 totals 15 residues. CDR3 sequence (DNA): TGTGCCAGCACTTACTTCGGGACAGCCCCGGGGCCCCAGCATTTT. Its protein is CASTYFGTAPGPQHF.

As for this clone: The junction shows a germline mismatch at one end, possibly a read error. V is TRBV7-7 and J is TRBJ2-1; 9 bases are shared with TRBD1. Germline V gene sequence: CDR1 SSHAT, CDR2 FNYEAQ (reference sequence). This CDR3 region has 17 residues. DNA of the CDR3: TGTGCTAGCAGCCCGCGCCGTCCGGGACAGGGCCCGGAGGAGCAGTTCTTC. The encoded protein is CASSPRRPGQGPEEQFF.

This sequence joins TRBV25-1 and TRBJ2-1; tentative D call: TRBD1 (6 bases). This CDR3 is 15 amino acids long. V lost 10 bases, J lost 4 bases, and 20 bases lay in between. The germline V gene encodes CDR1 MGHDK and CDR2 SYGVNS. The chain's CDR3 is CATDMGAGIYNEQFF. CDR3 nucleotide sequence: TGTGCCACCGATATGGGGGCAGGGATTTACAATGAGCAGTTCTTC.

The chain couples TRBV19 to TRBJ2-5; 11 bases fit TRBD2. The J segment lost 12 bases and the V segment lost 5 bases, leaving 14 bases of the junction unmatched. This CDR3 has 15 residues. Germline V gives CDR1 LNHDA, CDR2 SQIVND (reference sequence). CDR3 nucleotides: TGTGCCAGTAGTCATACGCCGGGACTAGCGGCTCATAAGTACTTC. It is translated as CASSHTPGLAAHKYF.

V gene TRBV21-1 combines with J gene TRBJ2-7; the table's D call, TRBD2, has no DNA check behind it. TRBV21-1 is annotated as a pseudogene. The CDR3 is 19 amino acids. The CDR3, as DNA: TGTGCCAGCAGCAAGGTAACTAGCGGGAGGGCCAGGGTTTCCTACGAGCAGTACGTC. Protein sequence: CASSKVTSGRARVSYEQYV.

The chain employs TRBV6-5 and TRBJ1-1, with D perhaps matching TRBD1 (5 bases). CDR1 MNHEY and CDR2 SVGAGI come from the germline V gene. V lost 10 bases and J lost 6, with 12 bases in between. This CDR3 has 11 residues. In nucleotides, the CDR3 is TGTGCCACCTGGAGGGGAGCTGAAGCTTTCTTT. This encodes CATWRGAEAFF.

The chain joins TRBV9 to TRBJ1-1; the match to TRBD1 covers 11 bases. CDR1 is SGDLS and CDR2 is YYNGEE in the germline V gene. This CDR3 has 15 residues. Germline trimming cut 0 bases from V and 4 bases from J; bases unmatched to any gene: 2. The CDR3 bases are TGTGCCAGCAGCGTAGTTGGGACAGGGGGCACTGAAGCTTTCTTT. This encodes CASSVVGTGGTEAFF.

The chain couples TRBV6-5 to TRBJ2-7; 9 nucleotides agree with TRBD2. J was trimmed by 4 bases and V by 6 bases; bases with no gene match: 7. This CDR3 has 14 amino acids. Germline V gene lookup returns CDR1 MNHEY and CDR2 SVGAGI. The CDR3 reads CASSLSGSRYEQYF. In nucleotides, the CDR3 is TGTGCCAGCAGCCTTAGCGGGAGTCGGTACGAGCAGTACTTC.

The CDR3 spells CASSYSYSNQPQHF. CDR3 in DNA: TGTGCCAGCAGTTACTCCTATAGCAATCAGCCCCAGCATTTT. The chain couples TRBV6-6 to TRBJ1-5, with D unresolved. Trimming shortened V by 0 bases and J by 0 bases, and 3 bases separated the two germline ends. Germline V gene sequence: CDR1 MNHNY, CDR2 SVGAGI (reference sequence). The CDR3 loop spans 14 amino acids.

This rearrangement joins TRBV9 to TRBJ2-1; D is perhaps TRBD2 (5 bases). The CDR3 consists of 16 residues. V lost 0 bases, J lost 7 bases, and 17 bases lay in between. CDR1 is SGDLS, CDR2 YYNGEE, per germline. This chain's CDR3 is CASSVADRGMGNEQFF. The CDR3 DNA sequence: TGTGCCAGCAGCGTAGCCGATCGGGGAATGGGGAATGAGCAGTTCTTC.

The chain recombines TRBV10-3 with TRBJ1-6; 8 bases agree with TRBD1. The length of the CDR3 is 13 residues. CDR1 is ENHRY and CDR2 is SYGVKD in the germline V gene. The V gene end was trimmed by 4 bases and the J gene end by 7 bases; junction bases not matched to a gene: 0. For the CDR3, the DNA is TGTGCCATCAGTGGACAGGGGAATTCACCCCTCCACTTT. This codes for CAISGQGNSPLHF.

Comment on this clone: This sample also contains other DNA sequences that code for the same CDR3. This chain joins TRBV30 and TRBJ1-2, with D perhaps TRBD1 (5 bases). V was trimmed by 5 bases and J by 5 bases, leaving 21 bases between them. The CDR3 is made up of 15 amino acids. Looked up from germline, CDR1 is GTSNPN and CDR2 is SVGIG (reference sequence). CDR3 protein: CAWRSGGQGMYGYTF. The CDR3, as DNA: TGTGCCTGGCGGTCTGGAGGGCAGGGAATGTATGGCTACACCTTC.

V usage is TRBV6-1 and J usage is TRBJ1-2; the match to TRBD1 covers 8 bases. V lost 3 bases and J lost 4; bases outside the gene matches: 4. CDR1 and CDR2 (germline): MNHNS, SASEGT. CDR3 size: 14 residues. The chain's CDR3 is CASSDSGQAYGYTF. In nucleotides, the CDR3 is TGTGCCAGCAGTGATTCGGGACAGGCCTATGGCTACACCTTC.

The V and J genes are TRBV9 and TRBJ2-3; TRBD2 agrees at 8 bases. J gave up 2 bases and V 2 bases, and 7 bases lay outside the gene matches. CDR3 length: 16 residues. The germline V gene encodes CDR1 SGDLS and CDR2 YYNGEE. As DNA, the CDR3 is TGTGCCAGCAGCGTCGGGACTAGTCTCTTCACAGATACGCAGTATTTT. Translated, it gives CASSVGTSLFTDTQYF. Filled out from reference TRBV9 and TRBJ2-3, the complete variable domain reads DSGVTQTPKHLITATGQRVTLRCSPRSGDLSVYWYQQSLDQGLQFLIQYYNGEERAKGNILERFSAQQFPDLHSELNLSSLELGDSALYFCASSVGTSLFTDTQYFGPGTRLTVL.

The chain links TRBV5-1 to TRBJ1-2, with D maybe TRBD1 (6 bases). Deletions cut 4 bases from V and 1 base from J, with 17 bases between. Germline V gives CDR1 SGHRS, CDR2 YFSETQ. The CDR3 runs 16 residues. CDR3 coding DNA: TGCGCCAGCAGCCCCCGCCTTGGGACAAATAACTATGGCTACACCTTC. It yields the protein CASSPRLGTNNYGYTF.

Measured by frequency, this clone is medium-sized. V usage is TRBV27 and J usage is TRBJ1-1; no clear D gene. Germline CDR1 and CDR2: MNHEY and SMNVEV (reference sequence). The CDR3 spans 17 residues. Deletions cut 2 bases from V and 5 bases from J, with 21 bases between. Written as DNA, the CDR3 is TGTGCCAGCAGTTTAGCCCTCCCGGGGTTCCATGGGACTGAAGCTTTCTTT. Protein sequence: CASSLALPGFHGTEAFF.

The CDR3 region is CASSRQGKDEQYF. CDR3 nucleotides: TGTGCCAGCAGTAGACAGGGGAAGGACGAGCAGTACTTC. The chain joins TRBV2 to TRBJ2-7; 8 bases fit TRBD1. There are 13 residues in the CDR3. The J segment lost 5 bases and the V segment lost 5 bases, leaving 5 bases of the junction unmatched. CDR1 is SNHLY, CDR2 FYNNEI, per germline. The full variable domain, its missing parts supplied by reference TRBV2 and TRBJ2-7, is EPEVTQTPSHQVTQMGQEVILRCVPISNHLYFYWYRQILGQKVEFLVSFYNNEISEKSEIFDDQFSVERPDGSNFTLKIRSTKLEDSAMYFCASSRQGKDEQYFGPGTRLTVT.

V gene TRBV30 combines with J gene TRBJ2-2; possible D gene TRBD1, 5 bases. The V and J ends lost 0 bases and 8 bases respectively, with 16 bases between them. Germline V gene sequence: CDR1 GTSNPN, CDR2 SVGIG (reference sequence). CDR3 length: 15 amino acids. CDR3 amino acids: CAWSVQSGYRGELFF. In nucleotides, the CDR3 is TGTGCCTGGAGTGTACAATCAGGGTATAGGGGGGAGCTGTTTTTT.

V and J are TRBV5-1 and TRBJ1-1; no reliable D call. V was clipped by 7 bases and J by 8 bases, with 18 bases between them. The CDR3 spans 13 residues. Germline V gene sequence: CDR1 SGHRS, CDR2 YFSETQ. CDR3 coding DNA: TGCGCCAGCGGACCCGAGGGCCTCCCGGAAGCTTTCTTT. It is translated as CASGPEGLPEAFF.